Listed below are T cell receptor beta chains from one sample, sequenced in a study of shared clonotypes between healthy human individuals. Generated by immunoSEQ multiplex PCR, the TCRdb table keeps only in-frame clones and is missing some. The table has about 2.4 million clones, roughly 92% seen once; the top ten hold around 0.14%. The source material was naive CD4+ T cells sorted from blood. Receptors originate from a man between 18 and 29 years old in good health. CDR3s include the opening cysteine and the closing phenylalanine or tryptophan. A D gene is named only where the DNA matches it firmly. Some rows mark clone size as missing; the rest say once, few, many or name a class of expanded clone.

D gene: NA
V gene: TRBV19
J gene: TRBJ1-2
clone size: NA
CDR3 DNA: TGTGCCAGTACTCGTACAAAGGGGATTAACTATGGCTACACCTTC
CDR3 protein: CASTRTKGINYGYTF

D gene: NA
V gene: TRBV7-2
J gene: TRBJ2-1
clone size: NA
CDR3 DNA: TGTGCCAGCAGCTCCCGGGGGGGACAGGTCGGCCTCTACAATGAGCAGTTCTTC
CDR3 protein: CASSSRGGQVGLYNEQFF

D gene: NA
V gene: TRBV7-2
J gene: TRBJ1-1
clone size: NA
CDR3 DNA: TGTGCCAGCAGCTTAGTACCAGGGTCGAACACTGAAGCTTTCTTT
CDR3 protein: CASSLVPGSNTEAFF

D gene: TRBD1
V gene: TRBV5-1
J gene: TRBJ1-4
clone size: once
CDR3 DNA: TGCGCCAGCAGCCCCACCGGACAGGGGAAACTGTTTTTT
CDR3 protein: CASSPTGQGKLFF

D gene: NA
V gene: TRBV4-3
J gene: TRBJ2-1
clone size: NA
CDR3 DNA: TGCGCCAGCAGTCCAGGTTCCTACAATGAGCAGTTCTTC
CDR3 protein: CASSPGSYNEQFF

D gene: NA
V gene: TRBV2
J gene: TRBJ1-1
clone size: NA
CDR3 DNA: TGTGCCAGCAGTGAAGTGAATGAAGCTTTCTTT
CDR3 protein: CASSEVNEAFF

D gene: NA
V gene: TRBV5-4
J gene: TRBJ1-1
clone size: NA
CDR3 DNA: TGTGCCAGCAGCTTGGTAGGGGGAGTGGATACTGAAGCTTTCTTT
CDR3 protein: CASSLVGGVDTEAFF

D gene: TRBD1
V gene: TRBV30
J gene: TRBJ2-7
clone size: NA
CDR3 DNA: TGTGCCTGGGTCAGACAGGGGGCATGGGAGCAGTACTTC
CDR3 protein: CAWVRQGAWEQYF

D gene: TRBD1
V gene: TRBV18
J gene: TRBJ1-2
clone size: NA
CDR3 DNA: TGTGCCAGCTCCCCCGACAGGGGGCTTTCTGGTGGCTACACCTTC
CDR3 protein: CASSPDRGLSGGYTF

D gene: NA
V gene: TRBV6-5
J gene: TRBJ1-5
clone size: NA
CDR3 DNA: TGTGCCAGCCCTCCAGGACCCGGCAATCAGCCCCAGCATTTT
CDR3 protein: CASPPGPGNQPQHF

D gene: NA
V gene: TRBV6-4
J gene: TRBJ1-2
clone size: NA
CDR3 DNA: TGTGCCAGCAGCCGGACAGTCCGGCTCCACTATGGCTACACCTTC
CDR3 protein: CASSRTVRLHYGYTF

D gene: NA
V gene: TRBV5-1
J gene: TRBJ2-7
clone size: NA
CDR3 DNA: TGCGCCAGCAAATTCGACACAGAGCCCTACGAGCAGTACTTC
CDR3 protein: CASKFDTEPYEQYF

D gene: TRBD2
V gene: TRBV6-5
J gene: TRBJ2-1
clone size: NA
CDR3 DNA: TGTGCCAGCCGTACTAGCGGTTCCTACAATGAGCAGTTCTTC
CDR3 protein: CASRTSGSYNEQFF

D gene: TRBD2
V gene: TRBV9
J gene: TRBJ2-1
clone size: NA
CDR3 DNA: TGTGCCAGCAGCAGAGTAGCGGGGGATGTTGAGCAGTTCTTC
CDR3 protein: CASSRVAGDVEQFF

D gene: TRBD1
V gene: TRBV28
J gene: TRBJ2-1
clone size: NA
CDR3 DNA: TGTGCCAGCAGCCCTTGGGGACAGTTAGATTCCTACAATGAGCAGTTCTTC
CDR3 protein: CASSPWGQLDSYNEQFF

D gene: TRBD1
V gene: TRBV28
J gene: TRBJ2-3
clone size: NA
CDR3 DNA: TGTGCCAGCCGTGACAGGGGGGGGACAGATACGCAGTATTTT
CDR3 protein: CASRDRGGTDTQYF

D gene: NA
V gene: TRBV5-1
J gene: TRBJ2-3
clone size: NA
CDR3 DNA: TGCGCCAGCAGCTCCGAGACCTCCACAGATACGCAGTATTTT
CDR3 protein: CASSSETSTDTQYF

D gene: NA
V gene: TRBV7-2
J gene: TRBJ1-1
clone size: NA
CDR3 DNA: TGTGCCAGCAGCTTAGTAGGATATGAAGCTTTCTTT
CDR3 protein: CASSLVGYEAFF

D gene: NA
V gene: TRBV7-7
J gene: TRBJ1-1
clone size: NA
CDR3 DNA: TGTGCTAGCAGCTCTACCCGGGGTAGGAACACTGAAGCTTTCTTT
CDR3 protein: CASSSTRGRNTEAFF

D gene: NA
V gene: TRBV15
J gene: TRBJ1-5
clone size: NA
CDR3 DNA: TGTGCCACCAGCAGAGATTTCAATCAGCCCCAGCATTTT
CDR3 protein: CATSRDFNQPQHF

D gene: NA
V gene: TRBV28
J gene: TRBJ2-2
clone size: NA
CDR3 DNA: TGTGCCAGCAGTTTATCAAAAGGGACCGGGGAGCTGTTTTTT
CDR3 protein: CASSLSKGTGELFF

D gene: TRBD1
V gene: TRBV5-1
J gene: TRBJ2-7
clone size: NA
CDR3 DNA: TGCGCCAGCAGCTTTGGACAGGTCTACGAGCAGTACTTC
CDR3 protein: CASSFGQVYEQYF

D gene: NA
V gene: TRBV19
J gene: TRBJ2-4
clone size: NA
CDR3 DNA: TGTGCCAGTAGTATATTTTCCGGAGAAAACATTCAGTACTTC
CDR3 protein: CASSIFSGENIQYF

D gene: NA
V gene: TRBV25-1
J gene: TRBJ2-3
clone size: NA
CDR3 DNA: TGTGCCAGCAGTGAATATTCCCCGGGCACAGATACGCAGTATTTT
CDR3 protein: CASSEYSPGTDTQYF

D gene: TRBD1
V gene: TRBV5-1
J gene: TRBJ2-5
clone size: NA
CDR3 DNA: TGCGCCAGCAGCCTGGGGGACAGCAACTCTGCGACCCAGTACTTC
CDR3 protein: CASSLGDSNSATQYF

D gene: TRBD2
V gene: TRBV13
J gene: TRBJ2-7
clone size: NA
CDR3 DNA: TGTGCCAGCAGCGCGCGGGGGGTCACCTTCTACGAGCAGTACTTC
CDR3 protein: CASSARGVTFYEQYF

D gene: TRBD2
V gene: TRBV5-1
J gene: TRBJ2-7
clone size: NA
CDR3 DNA: TGCGCCAGCAGCCGGACTAGTCAACTCGAGCAGTACTTC
CDR3 protein: CASSRTSQLEQYF

D gene: TRBD1
V gene: TRBV9
J gene: TRBJ1-6
clone size: NA
CDR3 DNA: TGTGCCAGCAGCGTAGGGGACAGGTGGGGTTCACCCCTCCACTTT
CDR3 protein: CASSVGDRWGSPLHF

D gene: TRBD1
V gene: TRBV4-1
J gene: TRBJ1-5
clone size: NA
CDR3 DNA: TGCGCCAGCAGCCAGGGACAGGGCCGCAATCAGCCCCAGCATTTT
CDR3 protein: CASSQGQGRNQPQHF